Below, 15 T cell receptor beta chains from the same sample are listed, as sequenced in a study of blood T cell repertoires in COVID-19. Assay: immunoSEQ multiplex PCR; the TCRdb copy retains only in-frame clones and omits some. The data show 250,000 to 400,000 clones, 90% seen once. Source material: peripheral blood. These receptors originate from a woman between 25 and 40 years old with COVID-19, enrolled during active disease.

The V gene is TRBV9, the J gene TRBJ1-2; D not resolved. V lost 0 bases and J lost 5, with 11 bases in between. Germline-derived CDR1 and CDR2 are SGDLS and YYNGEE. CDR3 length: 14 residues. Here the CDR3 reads CASSVDASFYGYTF. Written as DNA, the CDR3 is TGTGCCAGCAGCGTAGATGCTAGTTTTTATGGCTACACCTTC.

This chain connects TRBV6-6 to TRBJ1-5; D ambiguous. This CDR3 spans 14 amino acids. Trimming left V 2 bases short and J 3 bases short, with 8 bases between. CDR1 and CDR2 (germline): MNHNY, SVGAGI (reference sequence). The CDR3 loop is CASSYRGDNQPQHF. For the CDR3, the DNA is TGTGCCAGCAGTTACAGAGGTGACAATCAGCCCCAGCATTTT.

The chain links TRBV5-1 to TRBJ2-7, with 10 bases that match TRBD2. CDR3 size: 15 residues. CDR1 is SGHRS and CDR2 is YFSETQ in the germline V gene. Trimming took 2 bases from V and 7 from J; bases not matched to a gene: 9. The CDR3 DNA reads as TGCGCCAGCAGCTTAGGCCTAGCGGGAGTCTGGGAGCAGTACTTC. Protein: CASSLGLAGVWEQYF.

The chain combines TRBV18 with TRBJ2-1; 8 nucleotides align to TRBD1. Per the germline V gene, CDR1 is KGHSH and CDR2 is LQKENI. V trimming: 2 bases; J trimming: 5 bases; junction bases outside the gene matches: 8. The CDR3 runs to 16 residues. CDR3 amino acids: CASSPARDRINNEQFF. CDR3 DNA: TGTGCCAGCTCACCAGCACGGGACAGGATCAACAATGAGCAGTTCTTC.

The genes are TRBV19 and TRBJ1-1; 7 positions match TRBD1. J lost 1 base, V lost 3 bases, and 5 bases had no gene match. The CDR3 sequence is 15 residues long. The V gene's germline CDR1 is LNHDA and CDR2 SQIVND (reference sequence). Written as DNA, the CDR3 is TGTGCCAGTAGTATGACGGGACAGCAGAACACTGAAGCTTTCTTT. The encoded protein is CASSMTGQQNTEAFF.

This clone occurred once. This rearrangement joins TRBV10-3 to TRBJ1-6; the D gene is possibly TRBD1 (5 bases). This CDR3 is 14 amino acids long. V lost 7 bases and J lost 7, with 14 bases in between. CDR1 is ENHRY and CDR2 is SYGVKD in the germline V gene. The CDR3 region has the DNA TGTGCCATCAAGCCGGGGGAGGGCAATTCACCCCTCCACTTT. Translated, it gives CAIKPGEGNSPLHF.

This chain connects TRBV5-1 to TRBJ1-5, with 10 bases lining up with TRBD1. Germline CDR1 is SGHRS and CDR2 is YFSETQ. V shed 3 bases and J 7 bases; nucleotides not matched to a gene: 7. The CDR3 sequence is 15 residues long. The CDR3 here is CASSSGTGDGQPQHF. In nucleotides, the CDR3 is TGCGCCAGCAGCTCCGGGACAGGGGACGGACAGCCCCAGCATTTT.

CDR3 nucleotides: TGCAGTGCTAGTGAGACCCCCGGAGTAAACATTCAGTACTTC. Its translation is CSASETPGVNIQYF. The rearrangement links TRBV20-1 to TRBJ2-4; D unresolved. There are 14 residues in the CDR3. The germline V gene has CDR1 DFQATT and CDR2 SNEGSKA (reference sequence). V was cut by 3 bases and J by 6 bases, with 15 bases left in between.

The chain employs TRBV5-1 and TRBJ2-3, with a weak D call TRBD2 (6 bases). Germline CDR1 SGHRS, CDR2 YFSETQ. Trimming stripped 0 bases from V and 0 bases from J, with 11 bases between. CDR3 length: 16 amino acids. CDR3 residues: CASSLVGGTSTDTQYF. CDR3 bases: TGCGCCAGCAGCTTGGTTGGCGGGACTAGCACAGATACGCAGTATTTT.

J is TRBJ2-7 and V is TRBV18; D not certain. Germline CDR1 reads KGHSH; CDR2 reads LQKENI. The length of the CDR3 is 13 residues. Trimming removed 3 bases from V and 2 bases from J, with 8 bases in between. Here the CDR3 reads CASSPATTYEQYF. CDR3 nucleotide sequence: TGTGCCAGCTCACCGGCGACAACCTACGAGCAGTACTTC.

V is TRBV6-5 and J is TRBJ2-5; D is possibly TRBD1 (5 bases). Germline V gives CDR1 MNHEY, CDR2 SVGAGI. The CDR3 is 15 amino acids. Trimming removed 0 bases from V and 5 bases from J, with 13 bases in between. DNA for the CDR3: TGTGCCAGCAGTTACTCGGGGCACCCGGCGGAGACCCAGTACTTC. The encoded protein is CASSYSGHPAETQYF.

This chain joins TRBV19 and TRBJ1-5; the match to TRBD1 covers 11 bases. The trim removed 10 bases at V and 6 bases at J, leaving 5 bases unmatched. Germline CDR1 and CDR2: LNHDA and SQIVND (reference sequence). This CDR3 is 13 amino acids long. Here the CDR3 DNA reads TGTGCCACGGACAGGGGGCTTGGTCAGCCCCAGCATTTT. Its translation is CATDRGLGQPQHF.

CDR3 sequence: CASKPGTGGPGAGNTIYF. The DNA for the CDR3 is TGTGCCAGTAAGCCCGGGACAGGGGGACCGGGCGCGGGAAACACCATATATTTT. This chain links TRBV19 with TRBJ1-3; 11 bases fit TRBD1. CDR1 LNHDA and CDR2 SQIVND come from the germline V gene (reference sequence). J gave up 4 bases and V 7 bases, and 15 bases lay outside the gene matches. There are 18 residues in the CDR3. Drawing the rest from reference TRBV19 and TRBJ1-3, the complete variable domain is DGGITQSPKYLFRKEGQNVTLSCEQNLNHDAMYWYRQDPGQGLRLIYYSQIVNDFQKGDIAEGYSVSREKKESFPLTVTSAQKNPTAFYLCASKPGTGGPGAGNTIYFGEGSWLTVV.

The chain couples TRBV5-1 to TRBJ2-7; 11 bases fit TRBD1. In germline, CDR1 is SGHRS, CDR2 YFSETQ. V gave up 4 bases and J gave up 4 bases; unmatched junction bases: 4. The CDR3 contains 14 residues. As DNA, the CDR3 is TGCGCCAGCAGCCGGACAGGGGGCGGTTACGAGCAGTACTTC. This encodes CASSRTGGGYEQYF.

DNA of the CDR3: TGTGCCAGCAGCAAGACTAGCGGGAGTTATACAGATACGCAGTATTTT. Amino acid sequence: CASSKTSGSYTDTQYF. The rearrangement uses TRBV11-1 and TRBJ2-3; TRBD2 matches 12 bases. In germline, CDR1 is SGHAT, CDR2 FQDESV (reference sequence). CDR3 length equals 16 residues. V was clipped by 5 bases and J by 3 bases; unmatched bases: 6.